Presented here are 21 T cell receptor beta chains from one specimen sequenced in a study of CD8 T cells in Susac syndrome. Random hexamers were used to reverse transcribe an amount of roughly 0.5 to 1 ug RNA. Via MiXCR, TCRdb re-called the immunoSEQ multiplex PCR reads, giving one row per CDR3 protein. The profile shows 50,000 to 60,000 distinct CDR3 sequences, around nine tenths of them singletons. The sequenced sample consisted of CD8+ T cells from PBMCs. Receptors originate from a human donor in good health.

The rearrangement links TRBV7-3 to TRBJ2-1, with 8 positions matching TRBD1. V shed 4 bases and J 6 bases; nucleotides not matched to a gene: 5. This CDR3 spans 14 amino acids. The germline V gene has CDR1 SGHTA and CDR2 FQGTGA. CDR3 protein: CASSSDRGGNEQFF. DNA for the CDR3: TGTGCCAGCAGCTCCGACAGGGGAGGCAATGAGCAGTTCTTC.

J is TRBJ2-2 and V is TRBV6-5, with 14 bases lining up with TRBD2. Per the germline V gene, CDR1 is MNHEY and CDR2 is SVGAGI. The ends lost 2 bases at V and 16 bases at J; junction bases unmatched: 9. The CDR3 is 15 residues long. Here the CDR3 DNA reads TGTGCCAGCAGTTACGGGACTAGCGGGGGAAACACCGGGTTTTTT. Amino acid sequence: CASSYGTSGGNTGFF.

The chain has TRBV5-6 and TRBJ2-7, with D possibly matching TRBD2 (5 bases). Trimming removed 3 bases from V and 6 bases from J, with 13 bases in between. Germline V CDR1 and CDR2: SGHDT, YYEEEE. CDR3 length: 13 amino acids. The CDR3 here is CASSSRLAGEQYF. The DNA for the CDR3 is TGTGCCAGCAGCTCCCGCCTGGCGGGCGAGCAGTACTTC.

The V gene is TRBV12-3 or TRBV12-4, the J gene TRBJ1-1; TRBD1 agrees at 11 bases. The CDR3 is 14 residues long. After removal of 4 bases from V and 4 bases from J, the junction contained 2 bases not matched to a gene. In DNA, the CDR3 is TGTGCCAGCAGTTGGGACAGGGGGGTCACTGAAGCTTTCTTT. The encoded protein is CASSWDRGVTEAFF.

The table lists this clonotype with a few counts. The chain employs TRBV19 and TRBJ2-1; TRBD2 matches 9 bases. Germline V gives CDR1 LNHDA, CDR2 SQIVND (reference sequence). The CDR3 runs 15 residues. The junction had 7 bases not matched to a gene; V was cut back by 7 bases and J by 3 bases. The CDR3 DNA reads as TGTGCCAGTACTAGTGGCGGGGGGGGCTACAATGAGCAGTTCTTC. Residues: CASTSGGGGYNEQFF.

The rearrangement uses TRBV7-9 and TRBJ1-1; a weak D match, TRBD1 (5 bases). Germline loops: CDR1 SEHNR, CDR2 FQNEAQ (reference sequence). V was pared by 2 bases and J by 0 bases, with 10 bases between. The CDR3 has 15 residues. The CDR3 loop reads CASSLTGDLNTEAFF. The CDR3 nucleotides are TGTGCCAGCAGCTTAACAGGCGACCTGAACACTGAAGCTTTCTTT.

V gene TRBV29-1 combines with J gene TRBJ1-2, with D unclear. Germline lookup yields CDR1 SQVTM and CDR2 ANQGSEA. CDR3 length equals 13 residues. Trimming stripped 6 bases from V and 4 bases from J, with 15 bases between. The CDR3: CSVPHEKSYGYTF. Here the CDR3 DNA reads TGCAGCGTCCCGCACGAGAAGTCCTATGGCTACACCTTC. The variable domain in full, completed from reference TRBV29-1 and TRBJ1-2, reads SAVISQKPSRDICQRGTSLTIQCQVDSQVTMMFWYRQQPGQSLTLIATANQGSEATYESGFVIDKFPISRPNLTFSTLTVSNMSPEDSSIYLCSVPHEKSYGYTFGSGTRLTVV.

This chain uses TRBV7-3 with TRBJ2-5, with 9 positions matching TRBD2. The CDR3 loop spans 15 amino acids. Looked up from germline, CDR1 is SGHTA and CDR2 is FQGTGA. Trimming cost V 4 bases and J 5 bases; bases outside gene matches: 8. CDR3 sequence (DNA): TGTGCCAGCAGCTCAAGCGGGGGGCCGTGGGAGACCCAGTACTTC. This codes for CASSSSGGPWETQYF.

The V call is TRBV10-3, the J call TRBJ2-2; D assignment may be TRBD1 or TRBD2 (6 bases each). The CDR3 extends over 14 amino acids. CDR1 and CDR2 from the germline V gene are ENHRY and SYGVKD. The V and J ends lost 8 bases and 2 bases respectively, with 12 bases between them. CDR3: CAIAGGRNTGELFF. The CDR3, as DNA: TGTGCCATCGCTGGGGGGCGCAACACCGGGGAGCTGTTTTTT.

This chain links TRBV7-2 with TRBJ2-7, with 9 bases identical to TRBD1. J lost 3 bases, V lost 2 bases, and 8 bases had no gene match. There are 16 residues in the CDR3. Germline CDR1 SGHTA, CDR2 FQGNSA. The CDR3 spells CASSLKRTGASYEQYF. The CDR3, as DNA: TGTGCCAGCAGCTTAAAAAGGACAGGGGCGAGCTACGAGCAGTACTTC.

The chain combines TRBV7-8 with TRBJ2-5; D perhaps matches TRBD2 (5 bases). CDR3 length: 14 residues. Per germline, CDR1 SGHVS and CDR2 FQNEAQ. V lost 0 bases, J lost 2 bases, and 7 bases lay in between. The CDR3 DNA reads TGTGCCAGCAGCTTAGCACTAGTACAAGAGACCCAGTACTTC. Its translation: CASSLALVQETQYF.

The V and J genes are TRBV30 and TRBJ1-6; maybe TRBD1 (5 bases). Between the trimmed V and J ends, which lost 3 bases and 8 bases, there was a span of 14 bases. CDR1 is GTSNPN, CDR2 SVGIG, per germline (reference sequence). The CDR3 loop spans 14 amino acids. As DNA, the CDR3 is TGTGCCTGGAGCGTCGGGGCGGGGGATTCACCCCTCCACTTT. Its protein product is CAWSVGAGDSPLHF.

This sequence joins TRBV4-1 and TRBJ1-2, with D perhaps matching TRBD1 (5 bases). The CDR3 spans 15 residues. Trimming removed 3 bases from V and 3 bases from J, with 14 bases in between. The V gene's germline CDR1 is MGHRA and CDR2 YSYEKL. CDR3 residues: CASSQGGWDDYGYTF. In nucleotides, the CDR3 is TGCGCCAGCAGCCAGGGTGGTTGGGACGACTATGGCTACACCTTC.

V and J are TRBV2 and TRBJ2-7; TRBD1 or TRBD2 may be the D gene (5 bases each). Germline V gene data show CDR1 as SNHLY and CDR2 as FYNNEI. The V end lost 1 base, the J end lost 1 base, and 8 bases lay between the germline ends. This CDR3 comprises 14 residues. The CDR3 sequence is CASSEGRESYEQYF. CDR3 nucleotide sequence: TGTGCCAGCAGTGAAGGCAGGGAGTCCTACGAGCAGTACTTC.

This clonotype was found once. The chain carries TRBV7-7 and TRBJ2-5; 11 bases match TRBD2. CDR1 SSHAT and CDR2 FNYEAQ come from the germline V gene (reference sequence). J lost 2 bases, V lost 2 bases, and 4 bases had no gene match. This CDR3 contains 16 residues. The CDR3 spells CASSLRASGGQETQYF. Written as DNA, the CDR3 is TGTGCCAGCAGCTTACGGGCTAGCGGGGGGCAAGAGACCCAGTACTTC.

J is TRBJ2-3 and V is TRBV5-5; the D gene is possibly TRBD2 (6 bases). In germline, CDR1 is SGHKS, CDR2 YYEKEE (reference sequence). This CDR3 is built from 14 residues. V dropped 1 base and J dropped 6 bases, with 12 bases sitting between them. In nucleotides, the CDR3 is TGTGCCAGCAGCTTGAGACTAGTAGGCGATACGCAGTATTTT. It yields the protein CASSLRLVGDTQYF.

The chain recombines TRBV12-3 or TRBV12-4 with TRBJ1-5; D is unresolved. V lost 0 bases, J lost 4 bases, and 7 bases lay in between. The CDR3 length is 14 residues. The CDR3 DNA reads TGTGCCAGCAGTTTAGCCTTAGGGAATCAGCCCCAGCATTTT. It encodes CASSLALGNQPQHF.

The chain recombines TRBV9 with TRBJ2-3; tentative D call: TRBD1 (6 bases). CDR3 size: 12 residues. The ends were cut back, 3 bases at V and 6 bases at J, with 8 bases in the middle. Germline CDR1 and CDR2: SGDLS and YYNGEE. Written as DNA, the CDR3 is TGTGCCAGCAGCGCCAGGGGTGATACGCAGTATTTT. It translates to CASSARGDTQYF.

This CDR3 reads CATSDPQGMYF. CDR3 bases: TGTGCCACCAGTGACCCACAGGGGATGTACTTC. This chain joins TRBV24-1 and TRBJ2-7; 7 bases fit TRBD1. From germline, CDR1 is KGHDR and CDR2 SFDVKD. V shed 4 bases and J 12 bases; nucleotides not matched to a gene: 5. The CDR3 is 11 residues long.

The V gene is TRBV6-1, the J gene TRBJ2-5; 8 bases agree with TRBD2. After removal of 6 bases from V and 5 bases from J, the junction contained 11 bases not matched to a gene. The CDR3 spans 15 residues. Germline values: CDR1 MNHNS, CDR2 SASEGT. The CDR3 sequence: CASRTPGLVEETQYF. The DNA of the CDR3 is TGTGCCAGCAGAACCCCGGGACTAGTCGAGGAGACCCAGTACTTC.

The V call is TRBV4-2, the J call TRBJ1-6; D is unresolved. The CDR3 runs 16 residues. The V gene lost 3 bases and the J gene lost 0 bases, with 9 bases spanning the gap. Germline CDR1 and CDR2: LGHNA and YNFKEQ. CDR3 bases: TGTGCCAGCAGCCATCGCAGGAGCTCCTATAATTCACCCCTCCACTTT. Residues: CASSHRRSSYNSPLHF.